The rows below give T cell receptor beta chains drawn from one sample of a study of tumor-infiltrating lymphocytes in primary liver carcinoma. TCRdb called the multiplex PCR reads again in MiXCR, with one record for every CDR3 protein. The sample lists roughly 25,000 distinct CDR3 sequences; about three quarters were seen once. The source material was liver tumor tissue from sampling region 3. These receptors came from a man aged 35 to 55 with primary liver carcinoma and hepatitis B virus infection. Both conserved end residues are part of each CDR3. A D gene is named only where the DNA matches it firmly. Not every row has a clone size; where given, it reads once, few, many or a size class.

j_call	d_call	clone_size	v_call	cdr3_aa	cdr3_nt
TRBJ2-7	NA	many	TRBV6-1	CASSEWVFYEQYF	TGTGCCAGCAGTGAATGGGTTTTCTACGAGCAGTACTTC
TRBJ2-5	NA	NA	TRBV5-1	CASSLEGRYGETQCF	TGCGCCAGCAGCTTAGAGGGCCGATATGGAGAGACCCAGTGCTTC
TRBJ2-3	TRBD2	once	TRBV5-1	CAGSLIAGGTDTQYF	TGCGCCGGCAGCTTGATAGCGGGAGGCACAGATACGCAGTATTTT
TRBJ1-5	TRBD1	NA	TRBV6-2/TRBV6-3	CASNQAGTVSNEPQRF	TGTGCCAGCAACCAAGCCGGGACAGTTAGCAATGAGCCCCAGCGTTTT
TRBJ2-2	TRBD1	NA	TRBV5-5	CTSRQTGGTGELFF	TGTACTAGCAGACAGACAGGGGGCACCGGGGAGCTGTTTTTT
TRBJ2-2	TRBD1	many	TRBV4-3	CASSHDRGNTGELFF	TGCGCCAGCAGCCACGACAGGGGCAACACCGGGGAGCTGTTTTTT
TRBJ2-7	NA	NA	TRBV13	CVSSLQLRNPEQYF	TGTGTCAGCAGCTTACAGCTCCGGAACCCCGAGCAGTATTTC
TRBJ1-4	NA	many	TRBV11-2	CAGSLVGFANEKLFF	TGTGCCGGCAGCCTAGTCGGGTTCGCTAATGAAAAACTGTTTTTT
TRBJ2-1	TRBD1	NA	TRBV5-1	CASGAGGCWDNEQFF	TGCGCCAGCGGGGCAGGGGGCTGTTGGGACAATGAGCAGTTCTTC
TRBJ2-1	NA	medium-sized	TRBV4-1	CASSQDGTVPNNEQFF	TGCGCCAGCAGCCAAGATGGGACGGTGCCCAACAATGAGCAGTTCTTC
TRBJ2-5	NA	NA	TRBV13	CASSLTRRGGEEAQYF	TGTGCCAGCAGCCTTACCCGGAGAGGAGGGGAAGAGGCCCAGTACTTC
TRBJ2-3	TRBD2	NA	TRBV10-3	CAISVSSSGRDTQYF	TGTGCCATCAGTGTGTCGTCTAGCGGGAGGGATACGCAGTATTTT
TRBJ1-2	NA	NA	TRBV5-1	CASSFGEGQCGYTF	TGCGCCAGCAGCTTCGGCGAGGGACAATGTGGCTACACCTTC
TRBJ2-7	TRBD2	once	TRBV7-9	CASSGGTSGNQRSYEQYF	TGTGCCAGCAGCGGTGGGACTAGCGGGAACCAGCGTTCCTACGAGCAGTACTTC
TRBJ1-2	NA	medium-sized	TRBV5-4	CASSFVWDYGYTF	TGTGCCAGCAGCTTTGTGTGGGACTATGGCTACACCTTC
TRBJ1-5	NA	NA	TRBV28	CAISIGPRQPQHF	TGTGCCATCTCTATAGGGCCCCGTCAGCCCCAGCATTTT
TRBJ2-6	NA	NA	TRBV6-5	CASTEWGANILTF	TGTGCCAGCACAGAATGGGGGGCCAACATCCTGACTTTC
TRBJ2-2	NA	NA	TRBV5-1	CARTWIGGNTGELLF	TGCGCCAGGACCTGGATAGGGGGGAACACCGGGGAGCTGCTTTTT
TRBJ2-2	NA	NA	TRBV11-2	CASSLAGPWELLF	TGTGCCAGCAGCTTAGCAGGGCCTTGGGAGCTGCTTTTT
TRBJ1-1	TRBD1	NA	TRBV6-2/TRBV6-3	CASTGDSPRAFF	TGTGCCAGCACCGGGGACAGCCCCAGGGCCTTCTTT
TRBJ1-6	NA	NA	TRBV5-5	CASGLDASNSPFHF	TGTGCCAGCGGCTTGGACGCCAGTAATTCACCCTTCCACTTT
TRBJ1-5	NA	NA	TRBV12-3/TRBV12-4	CASNFGQGSNQPKHF	NA
TRBJ2-2	NA	NA	TRBV12-5	CASGLERRSGTGELFF	TGTGCTAGTGGTCTGGAGCGGAGATCAGGCACCGGGGAGCTGTTTTTT
TRBJ1-1	NA	NA	TRBV30	CAWDREGTEALF	TGTGCCTGGGACCGGGAAGGCACTGAAGCCCTCTTT
TRBJ2-7	TRBD1	few	TRBV5-1	CARRRGQGVAYEQYF	TGCGCCAGAAGACGGGGACAGGGGGTTGCCTACGAGCAGTACTTT
TRBJ2-7	NA	NA	TRBV6-5	CASWPGEVASFYEQYF	TGTGCAAGCTGGCCCGGAGAGGTAGCATCCTTTTACGAGCAGTACTTC
TRBJ1-2	NA	NA	TRBV11-2	CVNSQLQGSYGYTF	TGTGTCAACAGCCAACTACAGGGTTCCTATGGCTACACCTTC
TRBJ2-7	NA	once	TRBV4-3	CASSQERETPYEQYF	TGTGCCAGCAGCCAAGAACGGGAGACTCCCTACGAGCAGTATTTC
TRBJ2-1	NA	NA	TRBV29-1	CSAEAGVGSYYEQFF	TGCAGCGCTGAGGCCGGGGTCGGATCCTACTATGAGCAGTTCTTC
TRBJ2-7	TRBD2	NA	TRBV7-9	CASSRGTSGNQRPYEQYF	TGTGCGAGCAGCCGCGGGACTAGCGGGAATCAGCGTCCCTACGAGCAGTACTTC
TRBJ1-6	NA	once	TRBV4-2	CASSQGLEGTSPLLF	TGTGCCAGCAGCCAAGGCCTGGAGGGGACTTCACCCCTCCTCTTT
TRBJ2-5	NA	many	TRBV20-1	CSARSWSQETQYF	TGCAGTGCTAGATCGTGGTCGCAAGAGACCCAGTACTTC
TRBJ2-1	TRBD2	few	TRBV4-3	CTSSQDGTRQNEQFF	TGCACCAGTAGCCAAGACGGGACTAGGCAGAATGAGCAGTTCTTC
TRBJ2-3	TRBD2	NA	TRBV4-2	CASSQVALLAEATYTQYF	TGTGCCAGCAGTCAAGTGGCGCTTCTAGCGGAAGCGACATATACGCAGTATTTT
TRBJ2-5	TRBD2	NA	TRBV11-2	CASDQTPGGGKETQYF	TGTGCCAGCGACCAAACTCCTGGCGGGGGGAAGGAGACCCAATACTTC
TRBJ2-1	TRBD2	NA	TRBV28	CDSSLLAGNYEQFF	TGCGACAGCAGTTTGTTAGCGGGTAACTATGAGCAGTTCTTC
TRBJ2-7	NA	NA	TRBV12-3/TRBV12-4	CASSITGSGSSYEQYF	TGTGCCAGCAGTATAACAGGCTCAGGTAGCTCCTACGAGCAGTACTTC
TRBJ2-5	TRBD2	NA	TRBV11-2	CASSRTPGGGKETLYF	TGTGCCAGCAGCCGAACACCCGGCGGGGGGAAAGAGACCCTGTACTTC
TRBJ1-1	TRBD1	NA	TRBV5-5	CVNSLDRGTEAFF	TGTGTCAACAGCTTAGACAGGGGCACTGAAGCTTTCTTT
TRBJ2-5	TRBD2	NA	TRBV28	CVSSLVPSGNIETQYF	TGTGTCAGCAGTCTAGTCCCTAGCGGAAACATAGAGACCCAGTACTTC
TRBJ1-2	NA	NA	TRBV14	CASSQRCHPREHYGYTF	TGTGCCAGCAGCCAACGATGTCACCCTCGAGAGCACTATGGCTACACCTTC
TRBJ1-3	TRBD1	medium-sized	TRBV4-1	CASSQEGTGVNTIYF	TGCGCCAGCAGCCAAGAGGGGACAGGGGTAAACACCATATATTTT
TRBJ1-2	NA	many	TRBV28	CASSSRWGDLANYGYTF	TGTGCCAGCAGTTCCCGGTGGGGTGACCTGGCTAACTATGGCTACACCTTC
TRBJ1-1	TRBD1	few	TRBV19	CASSILGQGMNTEASF	TGTGCCAGTAGTATCCTGGGACAGGGGATGAACACTGAAGCTTCTTTT
TRBJ2-1	NA	NA	TRBV6-5	CASLGDEQFF	TGTGCCTCCCTTGGGGATGAGCAGTTCTTC
TRBJ2-6	NA	NA	TRBV9	CASIPGGAGANVLTF	TGTGCCAGCATACCCGGCGGGGCTGGGGCCAACGTCCTGACTTTC
TRBJ2-1	TRBD2	NA	TRBV10-3	CVITSFSGSSYNEQFF	TGTGTCATCACGTCGTTTAGCGGGAGCTCCTACAATGAGCAGTTCTTC
TRBJ2-6	NA	medium-sized	TRBV6-5	CASSPDLPGANVLTF	TGTGCCAGCAGTCCCGACCTTCCTGGGGCCAACGTCCTGACTTTC
TRBJ1-5	NA	few	TRBV12-3/TRBV12-4	CVSSLDESNQPQHF	TGTGTCAGCAGTTTAGATGAGTCCAATCAGCCCCAGCATTTT
TRBJ2-1	TRBD1	many	TRBV19	CASSPGTGGDEQFF	TGTGCCAGTAGTCCCGGGACAGGGGGCGATGAGCAGTTCTTC
TRBJ2-2	NA	NA	TRBV11-2	CAGSFAGSNTGDLFF	TGTGCCGGCAGCTTTGCGGGATCGAACACCGGGGACCTCTTTTTT
TRBJ2-1	NA	NA	TRBV5-6	CASRFRAVGSEQFF	TGTGCCAGCAGATTCAGGGCGGTGGGCAGTGAGCAGTTCTTC
TRBJ2-5	TRBD1	NA	TRBV29-1	CSVGWDRGRGEIQYF	TGCAGCGTTGGATGGGACAGGGGTAGGGGAGAGATCCAGTACTTC
TRBJ2-7	NA	NA	TRBV5-1	CTSSSDSTYEQYF	TGCACCAGCAGCTCCGACAGCACATACGAGCAGTACTTC
TRBJ1-1	TRBD1	NA	TRBV4-2	CASNQEYGQGFWIEAFF	TGTGCTAGCAACCAAGAGTACGGACAGGGTTTTTGGATTGAAGCTTTCTTT
TRBJ2-5	TRBD2	NA	TRBV20-1	CSAISSGQETQYF	TGCAGTGCCATATCTAGCGGACAAGAGACCCAGTACTTC
TRBJ2-7	NA	NA	TRBV29-1	CSVEDEYSSYEQYF	TGCAGCGTTGAAGATGAATACAGCTCCTACGAGCAGTACTTC